The source of this T cell receptor beta chain is a study of cytomegalovirus exposure and HLA in healthy donors. The study's findings and limits: Sequencing likely generated an artifact that appeared as a cluster of highly shared sequence variants. Presence/absence comparisons presumed near-even sequencing depth among donors. The authors later found TCR association rates varying by HLA locus, with DRB1 most and HLA-C fewest.

The V gene's germline CDR1 is MNHNS and CDR2 SASEGT. The V segment lost 4 bases and the J segment 4 bases; nucleotides outside the gene matches: 7. The CDR3 sequence is 15 residues long. Though probably carrying unrecorded immune exposures, donors were nominally healthy at sampling. The PCR made use of 60 Vbeta and 13 Jbeta primers. Assay: immunoSEQ multiplex PCR; the TCRdb copy retains only in-frame clones and omits some. The sample holds about 150,000 clones, more than 60% seen once. Concerning this clone: Its antigen is not identified.

Material: PBMCs. The TCR comes from a woman aged 50 to 60 in good health and CMV-seropositive. The rearrangement links TRBV6-1 to TRBJ2-7; 10 bases line up with TRBD2. CDR3 sequence reads: CASSGASGRSYEQYF. CDR3 nucleotide sequence: TGTGCCAGCAGTGGGGCTAGCGGGAGATCTTACGAGCAGTACTTC.